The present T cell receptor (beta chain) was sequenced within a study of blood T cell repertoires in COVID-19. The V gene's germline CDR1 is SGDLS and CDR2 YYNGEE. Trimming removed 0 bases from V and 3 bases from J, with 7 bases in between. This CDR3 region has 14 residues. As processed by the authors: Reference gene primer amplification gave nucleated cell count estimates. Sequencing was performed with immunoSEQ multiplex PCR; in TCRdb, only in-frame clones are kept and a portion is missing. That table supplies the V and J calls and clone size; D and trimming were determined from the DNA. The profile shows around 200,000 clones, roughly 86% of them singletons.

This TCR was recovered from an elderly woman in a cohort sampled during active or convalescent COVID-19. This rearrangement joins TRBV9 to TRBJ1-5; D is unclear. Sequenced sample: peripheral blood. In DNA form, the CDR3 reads TGTGCCAGCAGCGTAGGAGGGTACAATCAGCCCCAGCATTTT. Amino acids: CASSVGGYNQPQHF.